One sample yielded the 2 T cell receptor beta chains listed below, sequenced in a study of shared clonotypes between healthy human individuals. Sequencing was performed with immunoSEQ multiplex PCR; in TCRdb, only in-frame clones are kept and a portion is missing. Among 2.3 million or so clones, approximately 95% were seen once, and the ten largest hold about 0.41%. Material for sequencing was naive CD4+ T cells from PBMCs. Subset of the sample: CD45RA+ positively selected. These receptors came from a man between 18 and 29 years old in good health. Some clones in this sample may be carry-over from other donors' samples.

With respect to this clone: At one end the junction does not follow the germline gene, possibly because of a read error. This chain links TRBV5-1 with TRBJ2-7; D not resolved. Per germline, CDR1 SGHRS and CDR2 YFSETQ. This CDR3 is built from 14 residues. The CDR3 sequence: CASRLAGSSYEQYF. The CDR3 DNA is TGCGCCAGCAGGTTGGCCGGAAGCTCCTACGAGCAGTACTTC.

This rearrangement joins TRBV19 to TRBJ2-3; D perhaps matches TRBD2 (5 bases). V was trimmed by 5 bases and J by 7 bases, leaving 25 bases between them. Germline V CDR1 and CDR2: LNHDA, SQIVND (reference sequence). The CDR3 sequence is 17 residues long. The DNA of the CDR3 is TGTGCCAGTAGTCCTCGAGGAGCGGAGGTGGCAATGAATACGCAGTATTTT. Protein sequence: CASSPRGAEVAMNTQYF.